The 32 T cell receptor beta chains presented below share a single source sample, sequenced in a study of cytomegalovirus exposure and HLA in healthy donors. PCR used 60 Vbeta primers and 13 Jbeta primers. Method: immunoSEQ multiplex PCR; TCRdb's copy keeps in-frame clones and lacks some. The table lists about 150,000 clones, approximately 87% of them singletons. Sequencing used PBMCs. The source is a man aged 35 to 55 in good health and CMV-seronegative.

This chain connects TRBV5-1 to TRBJ2-3; maybe TRBD2 (6 bases). This CDR3 is 15 amino acids long. The V gene's germline CDR1 is SGHRS and CDR2 YFSETQ. Trimming pared 6 bases from V and 4 bases from J, leaving 18 bases between. CDR3 in amino acids: CASTTPGGVSDTQYF. The CDR3 nucleotides are TGCGCCAGCACCACTCCAGGAGGGGTTTCAGATACGCAGTATTTT.

The chain links TRBV7-9 to TRBJ1-4, with TRBD1 matching over 7 bases. The V gene end was trimmed by 7 bases and the J gene end by 4 bases; junction bases not matched to a gene: 21. The length of the CDR3 is 19 residues. Germline V gives CDR1 SEHNR, CDR2 FQNEAQ (reference sequence). CDR3 residues: CASTYLGQEPGHLNEKLFF. The CDR3 DNA follows: TGTGCCAGCACCTACCTAGGACAGGAGCCAGGACACCTTAATGAAAAACTGTTTTTT.

This chain uses TRBV6-6 with TRBJ2-3, with D possibly matching TRBD2 (6 bases). Germline CDR1 is MNHNY and CDR2 is SVGAGI (reference sequence). The CDR3 contains 15 residues. Trimming shortened V by 2 bases and J by 6 bases, and 15 bases separated the two germline ends. The CDR3 region is CASSYGGGAGDTQYF. The CDR3 DNA is TGTGCCAGCAGTTACGGCGGCGGGGCGGGCGATACGCAGTATTTT.

In this sample, this clone turned up once. The genes are TRBV4-3 and TRBJ1-4; a weak D match, TRBD1 (5 bases). With 1 base removed from V and 0 bases from J, the gap between germline ends came to 24 bases. Per the germline V gene, CDR1 is LGHNA and CDR2 is YSLEER. The length of the CDR3 is 21 residues. The CDR3 DNA reads TGCGCCAGCAGCCAAGGAACGGGACTCCCGGTAGTAAAATCAACTAATGAAAAACTGTTTTTT. It is translated as CASSQGTGLPVVKSTNEKLFF.

The rearrangement uses TRBV7-2 and TRBJ2-1; the match to TRBD2 covers 9 bases. In germline, CDR1 is SGHTA, CDR2 FQGNSA. V lost 4 bases and J lost 8; bases outside the gene matches: 12. The CDR3 spans 16 residues. The CDR3 is CASSSDSSGRGYEQFF. The CDR3 nucleotides read TGTGCCAGCAGCTCGGACAGTAGCGGGAGAGGATATGAGCAGTTCTTC.

This clone was counted between two and nine times. The CDR3 protein is CASSLSEGTGELFF. CDR3 DNA: TGCGCCAGCAGCCTATCGGAGGGTACCGGGGAGCTGTTTTTT. The rearrangement uses TRBV4-3 and TRBJ2-2, with D maybe TRBD2 (6 bases). Germline values: CDR1 LGHNA, CDR2 YSLEER. The CDR3 sequence is 14 residues long. Trimming took 4 bases from V and 5 from J, leaving 11 bases between them.

This chain uses TRBV6-6 with TRBJ2-7; weak D call: TRBD1 (5 bases). Per germline, CDR1 MNHNY and CDR2 SVGAGI (reference sequence). Trimming took 11 bases from V and 5 from J, leaving 13 bases between them. The CDR3 length is 11 residues. The CDR3 spells CAASGMHEQYF. Written as DNA, the CDR3 is TGTGCCGCCTCAGGGATGCACGAGCAGTACTTC.

V gene TRBV29-1 combines with J gene TRBJ2-1, with 8 bases matching TRBD2. With V trimmed by 6 bases and J by 7 bases, 14 bases remained unmatched. The CDR3 totals 15 residues. CDR1 and CDR2 (germline): SQVTM, ANQGSEA. CDR3 residues: CSVGGAGGVENEQFF. CDR3 DNA sequence: TGCAGCGTGGGGGGGGCGGGGGGCGTGGAGAATGAGCAGTTCTTC.

The chain links TRBV5-4 to TRBJ2-7; D perhaps matches TRBD1 (5 bases). CDR1 is SGHNT and CDR2 is YYREEE in the germline V gene (reference sequence). There are 13 residues in the CDR3. Deletions cut 2 bases from V and 7 bases from J, with 13 bases between. CDR3 nucleotide sequence: TGTGCCAGCAGCTTCAGCAGGGCAGGGGAGCAGTACTTC. It encodes CASSFSRAGEQYF.

The chain joins TRBV7-9 to TRBJ2-3, with D possibly being TRBD1 (6 bases). The CDR3 extends over 14 amino acids. Trimming removed 4 bases from V and 5 bases from J, with 13 bases in between. The germline gives CDR1 SEHNR, CDR2 FQNEAQ (reference sequence). The CDR3 DNA follows: TGTGCCAGCAGCTCCTTAGACAGGCAAGATACGCAGTATTTT. Translated: CASSSLDRQDTQYF. The full variable domain, in which reference TRBV7-9 and TRBJ2-3 provide the parts outside the CDR3, is DTGVSQNPRHKITKRGQNVTFRCDPISEHNRLYWYRQTLGQGPEFLTYFQNEAQLEKSRLLSDRFSAERPKGSFSTLEIQRTEQGDSAMYLCASSSLDRQDTQYFGPGTRLTVL.

The chain has TRBV7-2 and TRBJ2-5; the D gene is possibly TRBD2 (7 bases). Germline CDR1 is SGHTA and CDR2 is FQGNSA. The CDR3 has 15 amino acids. With 6 bases removed from V and 4 bases from J, the gap between germline ends came to 18 bases. The CDR3 DNA follows: TGTGCCAGCAGGGGAGGGGCTTGGGGGCGAGAGACCCAGTACTTC. Amino acid sequence: CASRGGAWGRETQYF.

V and J are TRBV5-8 and TRBJ1-5, with D possibly TRBD1 on 5 matching bases. The CDR3 sequence is 12 residues long. Trimming removed 4 bases from V and 6 bases from J, with 8 bases in between. The germline CDR1 and CDR2 sequences are SGHTS and YDEGEE. The CDR3 nucleotides read TGTGCCAGCAGCCAGGGCGCTCAGCCCCAGCATTTT. This gives the protein CASSQGAQPQHF.

This clone was counted a few times. The rearrangement joins TRBV28 to TRBJ1-1; possible D gene TRBD1, 6 bases. This CDR3 has 13 amino acids. Per the germline V gene, CDR1 is MDHEN and CDR2 is SYDVKM. Deletions cut 3 bases from V and 4 bases from J, with 9 bases between. The CDR3 loop is CASSFRDTTEAFF. CDR3 nucleotide sequence: TGTGCCAGCAGTTTTCGGGACACCACTGAAGCTTTCTTT. The variable domain in full, completed from reference TRBV28 and TRBJ1-1, reads DVKVTQSSRYLVKRTGEKVFLECVQDMDHENMFWYRQDPGLGLRLIYFSYDVKMKEKGDIPEGYSVSREKKERFSLILESASTNQTSMYLCASSFRDTTEAFFGQGTRLTVV.

The rearrangement joins TRBV28 to TRBJ1-4; the match to TRBD1 covers 7 bases. The CDR3 has 18 residues. Trimming removed 6 bases from V and 8 bases from J; junction bases left unmatched: 21. Looked up from germline, CDR1 is MDHEN and CDR2 is SYDVKM. The CDR3 DNA follows: TGTGCCAGCAGCCTAGACACAATTACAGGGGAAGGTGGAGAAAAACTGTTTTTT. Translated, it gives CASSLDTITGEGGEKLFF. Using reference TRBV28 and TRBJ1-4 for the parts outside the CDR3, the full variable domain is DVKVTQSSRYLVKRTGEKVFLECVQDMDHENMFWYRQDPGLGLRLIYFSYDVKMKEKGDIPEGYSVSREKKERFSLILESASTNQTSMYLCASSLDTITGEGGEKLFFGSGTQLSVL.

On this clone itself: One end of the junction does not line up with germline, which may come from a read error. This sequence joins TRBV6-1 and TRBJ1-5; TRBD1 might be the D (5 bases). CDR1 MNHNS and CDR2 SASEGT come from the germline V gene. This CDR3 is built from 13 residues. Here the CDR3 reads CASSERGSQLQHF. CDR3 nucleotide sequence: TGTGCCAGCAGTGAAAGGGGATCCCAGCTCCAGCATTTT.

The chain employs TRBV6-5 and TRBJ1-4; 9 bases fit TRBD1. V lost 1 base, J lost 8 bases, and 5 bases stayed unmatched. This CDR3 region has 15 residues. Germline V gene data show CDR1 as MNHEY and CDR2 as SVGAGI. This CDR3 reads CASSYLQGAGEKLFF. The CDR3 region has the DNA TGTGCCAGCAGTTACTTACAGGGGGCAGGAGAAAAACTGTTTTTT.

As to this clone: At one boundary the junction diverges from the germline segment, which might be a read error. V and J are TRBV11-2 and TRBJ2-5; 7 bases align to TRBD2. The CDR3 is made up of 14 amino acids. Germline CDR1 SGHAT, CDR2 FQNNGV. The CDR3 nucleotides are TGTGTCAGCAGCTTATCAGCGGGGCAAGAGACCCAGTACTTC. It yields the protein CVSSLSAGQETQYF.

The chain couples TRBV15 to TRBJ2-3; the match to TRBD2 covers 7 bases. This CDR3 comprises 16 residues. V shed 2 bases, J shed 1 base, and the junction held 6 bases outside the gene matches. From germline, CDR1 is LNHNV and CDR2 YYDKDF (reference sequence). The CDR3 protein is CATSRRDGGGTDTQYF. The CDR3 DNA is TGTGCCACCAGCAGACGGGATGGGGGGGGCACAGATACGCAGTATTTT.

This chain joins TRBV9 and TRBJ2-7; maybe TRBD2 (5 bases). This CDR3 is 14 amino acids long. The germline V gene encodes CDR1 SGDLS and CDR2 YYNGEE. V was pared by 0 bases and J by 5 bases, with 12 bases between. DNA for the CDR3: TGTGCCAGCAGCGTAGGCACTAGTTCCCACGAGCAGTACTTC. It codes for CASSVGTSSHEQYF.

The CDR3 nucleotides read TGTGCCAGCAGCGCGCTAGCGGGCCCCTCCTACGAGCAGTACTTC. Translating gives CASSALAGPSYEQYF. This sequence joins TRBV9 and TRBJ2-7, with 8 bases fitting TRBD2. Germline V gene data show CDR1 as SGDLS and CDR2 as YYNGEE. The ends lost 3 bases at V and 0 bases at J; junction bases unmatched: 5. The length of the CDR3 is 15 residues.

This clone was counted a single time. The chain uses TRBV19 and TRBJ2-1, with no clear D. In germline, CDR1 is LNHDA, CDR2 SQIVND (reference sequence). Trimming took 3 bases from V and 9 from J, leaving 15 bases between them. This CDR3 has 14 residues. The CDR3 region has the DNA TGTGCCAGTAGTATCCTTCAGAGAGGTGGTGAGCAGTTCTTC. Protein sequence: CASSILQRGGEQFF. Based on the CDR3 plus reference TRBV19 and TRBJ2-1, the full variable domain is DGGITQSPKYLFRKEGQNVTLSCEQNLNHDAMYWYRQDPGQGLRLIYYSQIVNDFQKGDIAEGYSVSREKKESFPLTVTSAQKNPTAFYLCASSILQRGGEQFFGPGTRLTVL.

The chain uses TRBV7-3 and TRBJ1-2; weak D call: TRBD1 (6 bases). This CDR3 is 13 amino acids long. The V end was cut by 3 bases, the J end by 5 bases, with 10 bases between. Germline V gene data show CDR1 as SGHTA and CDR2 as FQGTGA. CDR3: CASSFGQGYGYTF. DNA for the CDR3: TGTGCCAGCAGCTTCGGGCAGGGGTATGGCTACACCTTC.

This clone was detected only a few times. The J gene is TRBJ2-1, the V gene TRBV2, with 8 bases that match TRBD2. J lost 3 bases, V lost 8 bases, and 15 bases had no gene match. The CDR3 has 17 residues. Germline V gene lookup returns CDR1 SNHLY and CDR2 FYNNEI. Here the CDR3 reads CASSGTEAGTSYNEQFF. The CDR3 DNA follows: TGTGCCAGCTCAGGGACGGAAGCCGGGACTAGCTACAATGAGCAGTTCTTC.

The rearrangement joins TRBV5-6 to TRBJ2-3; no clear D gene. This CDR3 is 12 amino acids long. Deletions cut 6 bases from V and 6 bases from J, with 11 bases between. From germline, CDR1 is SGHDT and CDR2 YYEEEE. Here the CDR3 reads CASTPRLDTQYF. The CDR3 DNA reads as TGTGCCAGCACCCCGAGGCTGGATACGCAGTATTTT.

This clone appeared once. The chain links TRBV27 to TRBJ2-3, with 10 bases that match TRBD2. CDR1 is MNHEY, CDR2 SMNVEV, per germline (reference sequence). With 0 bases clipped from V and 6 bases from J, the junction kept 3 bases outside the gene matches. The CDR3 has 15 amino acids. Here the CDR3 DNA reads TGTGCCAGCAGTTTATCGTCTAGCGGGGGTGATACGCAGTATTTT. This codes for CASSLSSSGGDTQYF.

The rearrangement joins TRBV2 to TRBJ2-5; D is unclear. CDR1 is SNHLY, CDR2 FYNNEI, per germline. Trimming pared 7 bases from V and 0 bases from J, leaving 6 bases between. The CDR3 is 12 amino acids. The CDR3 nucleotides read TGTGCCAGCACGGAGTACCAAGAGACCCAGTACTTC. Translated, it gives CASTEYQETQYF.

The gene calls are TRBV7-2 and TRBJ1-4, with 8 positions matching TRBD1. From germline, CDR1 is SGHTA and CDR2 FQGNSA. This CDR3 spans 14 amino acids. After removal of 1 base from V and 8 bases from J, the junction contained 3 bases not matched to a gene. The CDR3 is CASSLGTGWEKLFF. The CDR3 bases are TGTGCCAGCAGCTTAGGGACAGGGTGGGAAAAACTGTTTTTT. Based on the CDR3 plus reference TRBV7-2 and TRBJ1-4, the full variable domain is GAGVSQSPSNKVTEKGKDVELRCDPISGHTALYWYRQSLGQGLEFLIYFQGNSAPDKSGLPSDRFSAERTGGSVSTLTIQRTQQEDSAVYLCASSLGTGWEKLFFGSGTQLSVL.

CDR3 in amino acids: CASSWSGETQYF. CDR3 nucleotides: TGCGCCAGCAGCTGGAGCGGGGAGACCCAGTACTTC. The chain carries TRBV5-1 and TRBJ2-5, with TRBD2 as a possible D gene (6 bases). Germline values: CDR1 SGHRS, CDR2 YFSETQ. Trimming removed 3 bases at V and 5 bases at J, with 8 bases between. The CDR3 totals 12 residues.

The CDR3 here is CASSVDSYGYTF. CDR3 bases: TGTGCCAGCAGCGTAGACAGCTATGGCTACACCTTC. The gene calls are TRBV5-6 and TRBJ1-2; the D gene is possibly TRBD1 (5 bases). The CDR3 runs 12 residues. Deletions cut 4 bases from V and 4 bases from J, with 8 bases between. The germline CDR1 and CDR2 sequences are SGHDT and YYEEEE.

V usage is TRBV5-6 and J usage is TRBJ1-4; 9 positions agree with TRBD1. CDR1 is SGHDT and CDR2 is YYEEEE in the germline V gene. The trim removed 4 bases at V and 6 bases at J, leaving 7 bases unmatched. CDR3 length: 15 residues. CDR3 residues: CASSPAGQGDEKLFF. CDR3 in DNA: TGTGCCAGCAGCCCCGCGGGACAGGGAGATGAAAAACTGTTTTTT.

The sample holds a few counts of this clone. J is TRBJ2-1 and V is TRBV9; 9 bases line up with TRBD1. Unmatched junction bases numbered 7, after V lost 2 bases and J lost 4 bases. The CDR3 loop spans 16 amino acids. The germline CDR1 and CDR2 sequences are SGDLS and YYNGEE. CDR3 nucleotide sequence: TGTGCCAGCAGCGTTGCGCCGGGACAGGGATACAATGAGCAGTTCTTC. Translation gives CASSVAPGQGYNEQFF.

Comments on this clone: Sequence at one end of the junction differs from germline and may be a read error. The sample holds other DNA sequences that translate to the same CDR3. The V and J genes are TRBV5-1 and TRBJ2-2, with 9 bases fitting TRBD1. This CDR3 is built from 17 residues. Looked up from germline, CDR1 is SGHRS and CDR2 is YFSETQ. In DNA form, the CDR3 reads TGCGCTAGCAGCTTGACGGCGGGACAGGGGAACACCGGGGAGCTGTTTTTT. This gives the protein CASSLTAGQGNTGELFF.